The sequence of this T cell receptor (beta chain) was determined in a study of response to subunit inactivated influenza vaccine. TCRdb called the RT-PCR reads again in MiXCR, with one record for every CDR3 protein. The sample lists about 310,000 distinct CDR3 sequences, roughly 20% occurring once. The source was PBMCs from blood, collected approximately 22 months after vaccination. This TCR was recovered from a man aged 50 to 69 who received an inactivated influenza vaccine.

CDR3 residues: CASSQSGSHYNEQFF. In DNA form, the CDR3 reads TGTGCCAGCAGCCAGAGCGGGAGCCATTACAATGAGCAGTTCTTC. The chain couples TRBV7-2 to TRBJ2-1; 8 positions match TRBD2. Germline V lookup: CDR1 SGHTA, CDR2 FQGNSA. Trimming cost V 5 bases and J 4 bases; bases outside gene matches: 7. The CDR3 runs 15 residues.